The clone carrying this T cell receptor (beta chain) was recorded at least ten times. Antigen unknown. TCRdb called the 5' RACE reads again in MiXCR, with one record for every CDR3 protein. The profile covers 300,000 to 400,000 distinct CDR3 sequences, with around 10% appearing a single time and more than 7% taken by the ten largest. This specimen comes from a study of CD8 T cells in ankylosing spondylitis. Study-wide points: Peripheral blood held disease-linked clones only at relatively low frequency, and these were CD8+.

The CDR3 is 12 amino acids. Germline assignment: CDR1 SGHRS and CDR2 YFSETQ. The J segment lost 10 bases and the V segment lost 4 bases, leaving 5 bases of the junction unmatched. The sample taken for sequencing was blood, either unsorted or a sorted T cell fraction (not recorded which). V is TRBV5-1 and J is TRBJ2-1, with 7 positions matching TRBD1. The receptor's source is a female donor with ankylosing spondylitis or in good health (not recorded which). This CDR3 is CASSVRQGEQFF. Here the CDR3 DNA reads TGCGCCAGCAGCGTCCGACAGGGCGAGCAGTTCTTC. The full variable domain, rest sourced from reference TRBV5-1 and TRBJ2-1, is KAGVTQTPRYLIKTRGQQVTLSCSPISGHRSVSWYQQTPGQGLQFLFEYFSETQRNKGNFPGRFSGRQFSNSRSEMNVSTLELGDSALYLCASSVRQGEQFFGPGTRLTVL.